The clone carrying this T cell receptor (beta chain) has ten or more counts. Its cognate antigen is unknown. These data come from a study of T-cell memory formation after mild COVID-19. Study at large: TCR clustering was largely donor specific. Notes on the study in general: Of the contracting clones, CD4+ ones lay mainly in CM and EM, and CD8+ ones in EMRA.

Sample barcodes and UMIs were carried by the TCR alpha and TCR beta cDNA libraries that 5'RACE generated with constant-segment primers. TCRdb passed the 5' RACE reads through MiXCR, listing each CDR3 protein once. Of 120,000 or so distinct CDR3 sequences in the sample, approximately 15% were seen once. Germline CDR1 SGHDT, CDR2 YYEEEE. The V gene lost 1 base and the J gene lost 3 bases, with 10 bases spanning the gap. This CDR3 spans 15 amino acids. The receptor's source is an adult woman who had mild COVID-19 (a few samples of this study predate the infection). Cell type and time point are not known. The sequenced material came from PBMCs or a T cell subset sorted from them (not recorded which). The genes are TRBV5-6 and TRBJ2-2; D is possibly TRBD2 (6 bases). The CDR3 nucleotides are TGTGCCAGCAGCTTGCCAGCGGGCGACACCGGGGAGCTGTTTTTT. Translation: CASSLPAGDTGELFF.